This passage covers 6 T cell receptor beta chains from one sample sequenced in a study of blood T cells in healthy people across ages. Together with a sample-barcoded 5' primer, a J-beta primer mix was included in a second PCR lasting 7 to 11 cycles. One entry per CDR3 protein, called by TCRdb with MiXCR from the 5' RACE reads. The table shows about 1.4 million distinct CDR3 sequences, with 59% occurring only once. The sample taken for sequencing was blood. These receptors originate from a young man in good health.

The chain is built from TRBV5-7 and TRBJ2-5; TRBD1 aligns across 7 bases. The J call may be mistaken, given a closer DNA end match to TRBJ2-7. TRBV5-7 is marked as an open reading frame, function uncertain. This CDR3 has 16 residues. CDR3 protein: CASSVLLGTAAYEQYF. CDR3 DNA sequence: TGTGCCAGCAGCGTTCTCCTAGGGACAGCAGCCTACGAGCAGTACTTC.

The chain combines TRBV7-2 with TRBJ2-5; 8 positions agree with TRBD1. There are 17 residues in the CDR3. V shed 3 bases, J shed 2 bases, and the junction held 11 bases outside the gene matches. CDR1 and CDR2 (germline): SGHTA, FQGNSA. This chain's CDR3 is CASSLSEKDRGQETQYF. In nucleotides, the CDR3 is TGTGCCAGCAGCTTGAGCGAAAAAGACAGGGGACAAGAGACCCAGTACTTC.

The V and J genes are TRBV6-5 and TRBJ1-6, with 11 bases aligning to TRBD1. The trim removed 5 bases at V and 8 bases at J, leaving 8 bases unmatched. The V gene's germline CDR1 is MNHEY and CDR2 SVGAGI. The CDR3 sequence is 16 residues long. CDR3 protein: CASSLSLDRGHSPLHF. The CDR3 nucleotides read TGTGCCAGCAGTCTTTCCTTGGACAGGGGGCATTCACCCCTCCACTTT.

V gene TRBV6-1 combines with J gene TRBJ1-4; 12 bases are shared with TRBD1. CDR3 length equals 16 residues. Germline V gene lookup returns CDR1 MNHNS and CDR2 SASEGT. The V segment lost 4 bases and the J segment 11 bases; nucleotides outside the gene matches: 11. The CDR3 region has the DNA TGTGCCAGCAGTGGGGCGCCGGGACAGGGGGCAGGGAAACTGTTTTTT. This encodes CASSGAPGQGAGKLFF.

The table lists this clonotype with a few counts. The V call is TRBV10-3, the J call TRBJ2-3, with TRBD2 matching 10 bases. V trimming: 3 bases; J trimming: 6 bases; junction bases outside the gene matches: 6. The CDR3 spans 15 residues. Per the germline V gene, CDR1 is ENHRY and CDR2 is SYGVKD. The CDR3 DNA is TGTGCCATCAGTGATTCTAGCGGGAGTTCTGATACGCAGTATTTT. Protein sequence: CAISDSSGSSDTQYF.

The genes are TRBV13 and TRBJ1-6, with D unclear. This CDR3 contains 13 residues. Trimming removed 1 base from V and 5 bases from J, with 3 bases in between. CDR1 is PRHDT, CDR2 FYEKMQ, per germline (reference sequence). The CDR3 sequence: CASSLEDNSPLHF. In DNA form, the CDR3 reads TGTGCCAGCAGCTTAGAGGATAATTCACCCCTCCACTTT.